This T cell receptor (beta chain) was profiled in a study of T cell clones after liver transplantation. Study-wide background: TCRbeta sequencing after a pre-transplant mixed lymphocyte reaction identified graft-donor-reactive clones, later tracked in post-transplant blood. Draws occurred before transplant, before withdrawal, and after complete or failed withdrawal. Three of the eight recipients were HCV-positive; the rest had non-autoimmune, non-viral transplant indications.

Germline values: CDR1 MNHNY, CDR2 SVGAGI (reference sequence). The length of the CDR3 is 14 residues. With 2 bases removed from V and 8 bases from J, the gap between germline ends came to 13 bases. Points from the study as a whole: In most of the 8 subjects, circulating graft-donor-reactive CD4 TCRbeta sequences fell significantly after transplant.

Here immunoSEQ multiplex PCR was the method, and the copy in TCRdb shows in-frame clones only, minus some. The sample has 65,000 to 80,000 clones; roughly 80% are singletons. As to this clone: No antigen is known for it.

The clonotype originates from a human patient who received a liver transplant. Some T cells may have originated in the graft donor. The chain combines TRBV6-6 with TRBJ2-1; TRBD1 is a possible D gene (6 bases). The sample here was CD4+ T cells from blood, taken at the 22-month timepoint. CDR3 region: CASSYRLGTYEQFF. The CDR3 DNA reads TGTGCCAGCAGTTACCGTCTCGGGACATATGAGCAGTTCTTC.